The sequence of this T cell receptor (beta chain) was determined in a study of blood T cells in healthy people across ages. Then a second PCR, running roughly 7 to 11 cycles, was carried out with a sample-barcoded 5' primer and a J-beta primer mix. TCRdb re-derived calls from the 5' RACE reads in MiXCR, one entry per CDR3 protein. The repertoire holds approximately 1,700,000 distinct CDR3 sequences, with approximately 39% as singletons. This TCR was recovered from a human donor in good health. Sequencing was carried out using blood.

In DNA, the CDR3 is TGTGCCAGCAGTTTTGAAGGGTGGGGGGTTTACGAGCAGTACTTC. This sequence encodes CASSFEGWGVYEQYF. The V gene is TRBV12-3 or TRBV12-4, the J gene TRBJ2-4, with D tentatively TRBD2 (6 bases). TRBJ2-7 matches the DNA end more closely, so the J call is doubtful. The CDR3 runs 15 residues.